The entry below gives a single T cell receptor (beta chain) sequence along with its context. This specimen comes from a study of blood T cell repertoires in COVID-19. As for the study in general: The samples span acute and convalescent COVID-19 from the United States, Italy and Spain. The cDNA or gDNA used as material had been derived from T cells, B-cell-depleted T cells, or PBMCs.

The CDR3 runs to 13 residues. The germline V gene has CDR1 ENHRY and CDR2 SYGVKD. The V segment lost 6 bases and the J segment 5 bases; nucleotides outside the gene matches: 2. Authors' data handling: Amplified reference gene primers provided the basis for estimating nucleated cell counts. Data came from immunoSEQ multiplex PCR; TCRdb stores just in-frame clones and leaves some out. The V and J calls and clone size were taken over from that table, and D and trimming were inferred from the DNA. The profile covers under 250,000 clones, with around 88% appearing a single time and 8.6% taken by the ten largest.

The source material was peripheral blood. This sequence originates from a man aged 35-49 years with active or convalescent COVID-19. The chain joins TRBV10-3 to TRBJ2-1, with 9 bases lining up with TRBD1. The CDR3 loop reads CAIRRTGDNEQFF. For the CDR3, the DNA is TGTGCCATCAGGCGGACAGGGGACAATGAGCAGTTCTTC.